This T cell receptor (beta chain) appears in the sequencing data of a study of cytomegalovirus exposure and HLA in healthy donors. Turning to this clone: Its antigen is undetermined.

The junction had 16 bases not matched to a gene; V was cut back by 9 bases and J by 6 bases. CDR1 KGHSY and CDR2 FQNENV come from the germline V gene. The CDR3 loop spans 16 amino acids. The PCR used 60 Vbeta and 13 Jbeta primers. Produced via immunoSEQ multiplex PCR; TCRdb's table is partial and in-frame only. This sample has 150,000 to 200,000 clones, with roughly two thirds found just once. Study findings and constraints: Most of the TCR beta V segments (in an earlier analysis) were productive either about 87% or about 30% of the time.

The clonotype was recovered from a woman under 30 in good health and CMV-seropositive. The source material was PBMCs. The chain employs TRBV16 and TRBJ2-2, with 7 bases aligning to TRBD1. CDR3 loop: CASSRTGKKEPGELFF. The DNA for the CDR3 is TGTGCCAGTTCAAGGACAGGCAAAAAAGAACCCGGGGAGCTGTTTTTT.